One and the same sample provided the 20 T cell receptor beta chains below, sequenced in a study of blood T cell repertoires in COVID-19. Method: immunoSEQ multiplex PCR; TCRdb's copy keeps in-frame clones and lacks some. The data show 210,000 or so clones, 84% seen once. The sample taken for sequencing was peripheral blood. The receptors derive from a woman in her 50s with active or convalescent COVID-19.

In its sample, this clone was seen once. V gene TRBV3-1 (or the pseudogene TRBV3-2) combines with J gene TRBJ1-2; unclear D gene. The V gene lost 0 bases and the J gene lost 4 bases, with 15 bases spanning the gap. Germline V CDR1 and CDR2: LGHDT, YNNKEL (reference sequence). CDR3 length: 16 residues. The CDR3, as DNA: TGTGCCAGCAGCCAAGAGGGTGGGCAGGCCGGCTATGGCTACACCTTC. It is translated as CASSQEGGQAGYGYTF.

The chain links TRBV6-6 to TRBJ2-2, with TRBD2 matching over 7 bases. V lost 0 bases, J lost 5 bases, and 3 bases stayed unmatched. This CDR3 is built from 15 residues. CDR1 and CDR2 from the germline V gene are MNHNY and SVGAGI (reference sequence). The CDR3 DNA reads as TGTGCCAGCAGTTACTCGGGGGGGAAAACCGGGGAGCTGTTTTTT. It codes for CASSYSGGKTGELFF.

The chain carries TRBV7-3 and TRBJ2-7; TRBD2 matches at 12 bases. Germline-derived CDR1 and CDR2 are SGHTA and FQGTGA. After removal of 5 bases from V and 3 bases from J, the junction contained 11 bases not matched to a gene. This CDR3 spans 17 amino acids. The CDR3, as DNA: TGTGCCAGCAGCCCCCAAGCGACTAGCGGGAGTATCTACGAGCAGTACTTC. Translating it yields CASSPQATSGSIYEQYF.

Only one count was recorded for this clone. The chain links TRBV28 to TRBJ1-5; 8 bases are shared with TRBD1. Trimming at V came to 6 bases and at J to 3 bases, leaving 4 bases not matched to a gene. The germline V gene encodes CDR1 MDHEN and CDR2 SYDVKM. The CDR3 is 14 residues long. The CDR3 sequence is CASSPQGDNQPQHF. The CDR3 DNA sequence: TGTGCCAGCAGCCCACAGGGGGACAATCAGCCCCAGCATTTT.

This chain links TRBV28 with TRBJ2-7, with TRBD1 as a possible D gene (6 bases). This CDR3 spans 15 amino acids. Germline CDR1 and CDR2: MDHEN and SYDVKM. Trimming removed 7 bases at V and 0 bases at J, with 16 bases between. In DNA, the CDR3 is TGTGCCAGCAAATACCCCGGGACACTCTCCTACGAGCAGTACTTC. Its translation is CASKYPGTLSYEQYF.

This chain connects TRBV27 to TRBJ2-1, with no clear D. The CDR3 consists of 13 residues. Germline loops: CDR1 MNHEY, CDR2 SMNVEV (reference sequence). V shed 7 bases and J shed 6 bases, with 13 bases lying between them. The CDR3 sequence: CASNTYGANEQFF. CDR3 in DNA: TGTGCCAGCAATACCTACGGAGCCAATGAGCAGTTCTTC.

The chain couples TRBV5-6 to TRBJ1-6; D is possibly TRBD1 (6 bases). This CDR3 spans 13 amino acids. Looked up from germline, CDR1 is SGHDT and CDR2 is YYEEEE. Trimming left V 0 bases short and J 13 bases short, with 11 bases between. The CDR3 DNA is TGTGCCAGCAGCTTGGATCAGGGGACGCCCCTCCACTTT. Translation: CASSLDQGTPLHF.

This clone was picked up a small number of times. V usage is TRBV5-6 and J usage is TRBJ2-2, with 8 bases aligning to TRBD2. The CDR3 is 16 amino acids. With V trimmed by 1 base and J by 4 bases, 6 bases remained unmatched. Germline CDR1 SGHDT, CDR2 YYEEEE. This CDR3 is CASSLQAGVVTGELFF. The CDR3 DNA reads TGTGCCAGCAGCTTGCAAGCGGGAGTCGTCACCGGGGAGCTGTTTTTT.

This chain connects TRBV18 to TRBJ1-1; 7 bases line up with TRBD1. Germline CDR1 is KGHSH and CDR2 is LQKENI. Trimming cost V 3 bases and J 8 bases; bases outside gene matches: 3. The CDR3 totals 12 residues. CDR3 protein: CASSPSDREAFF. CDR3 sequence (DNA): TGTGCCAGCTCACCTTCGGACAGGGAAGCTTTCTTT.

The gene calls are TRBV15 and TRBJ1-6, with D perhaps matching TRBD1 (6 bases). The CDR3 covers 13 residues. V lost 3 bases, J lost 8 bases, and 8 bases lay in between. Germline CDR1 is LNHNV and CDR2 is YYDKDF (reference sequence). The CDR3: CATSRDRYSPLHF. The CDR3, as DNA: TGTGCCACCAGCAGGGACAGATATTCACCCCTCCACTTT.

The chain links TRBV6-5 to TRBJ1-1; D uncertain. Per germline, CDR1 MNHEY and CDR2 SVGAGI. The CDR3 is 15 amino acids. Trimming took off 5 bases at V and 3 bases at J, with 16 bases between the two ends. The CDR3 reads CASSPTLSRYTEAFF. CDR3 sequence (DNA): TGTGCCAGCAGTCCTACCCTTTCCCGTTACACTGAAGCTTTCTTT.

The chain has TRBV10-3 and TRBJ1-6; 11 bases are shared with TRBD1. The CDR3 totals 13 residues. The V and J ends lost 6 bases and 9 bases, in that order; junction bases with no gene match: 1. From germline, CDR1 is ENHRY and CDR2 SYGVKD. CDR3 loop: CAISGQGASPLHF. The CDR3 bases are TGTGCCATCAGCGGACAGGGGGCTTCACCCCTCCACTTT.

The CDR3 is CATEGGTQETQYF. CDR3 nucleotide sequence: TGTGCCACCGAAGGGGGTACCCAAGAGACCCAGTACTTC. The genes are TRBV12-3 or TRBV12-4 and TRBJ2-5; TRBD1 might be the D (6 bases). The V end was cut by 10 bases, the J end by 1 base, with 13 bases between. The CDR3 runs to 13 residues.

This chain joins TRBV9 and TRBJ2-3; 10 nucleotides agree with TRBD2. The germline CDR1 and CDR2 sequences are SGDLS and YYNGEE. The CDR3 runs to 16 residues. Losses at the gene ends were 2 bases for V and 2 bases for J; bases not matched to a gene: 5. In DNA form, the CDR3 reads TGTGCCAGCAGCGTGGGGGGACTAGCGTTCACAGATACGCAGTATTTT. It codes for CASSVGGLAFTDTQYF.

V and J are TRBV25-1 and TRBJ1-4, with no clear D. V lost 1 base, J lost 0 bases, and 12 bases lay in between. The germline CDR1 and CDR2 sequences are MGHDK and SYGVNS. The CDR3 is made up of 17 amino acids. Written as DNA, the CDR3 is TGTGCCAGCAGTGAATTGAGAGACTCCGCAACTAATGAAAAACTGTTTTTT. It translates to CASSELRDSATNEKLFF.

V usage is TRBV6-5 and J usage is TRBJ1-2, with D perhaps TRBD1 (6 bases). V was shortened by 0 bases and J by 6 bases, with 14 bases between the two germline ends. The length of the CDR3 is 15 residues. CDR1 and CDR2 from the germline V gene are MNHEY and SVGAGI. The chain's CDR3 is CASSYSQGLENGYTF. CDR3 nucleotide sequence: TGTGCCAGCAGTTACTCCCAGGGGCTGGAGAATGGCTACACCTTC.

CDR3 amino acids: CASSPQAGGLTDTQYF. The CDR3 nucleotides read TGTGCCAGCAGCCCCCAGGCGGGGGGGCTAACAGATACGCAGTATTTT. The chain links TRBV3-1 (or the pseudogene TRBV3-2) to TRBJ2-3, with 9 nucleotides matching TRBD2. Unmatched junction bases numbered 8, after V lost 4 bases and J lost 3 bases. The germline V gene encodes CDR1 LGHDT and CDR2 YNNKEL (reference sequence). The CDR3 extends over 16 amino acids.

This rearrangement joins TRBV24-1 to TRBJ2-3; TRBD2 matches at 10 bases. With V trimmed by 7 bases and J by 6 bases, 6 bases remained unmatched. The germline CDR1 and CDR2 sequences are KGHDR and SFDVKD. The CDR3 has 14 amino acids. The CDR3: CATSPSGGGDTQYF. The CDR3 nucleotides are TGTGCCACCAGCCCTAGCGGGGGCGGGGATACGCAGTATTTT.

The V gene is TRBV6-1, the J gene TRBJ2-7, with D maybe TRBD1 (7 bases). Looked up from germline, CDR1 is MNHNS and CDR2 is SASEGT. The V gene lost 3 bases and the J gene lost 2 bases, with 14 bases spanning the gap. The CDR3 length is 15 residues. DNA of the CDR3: TGTGCCAGCAGTGATCGGGCAGGGGGGACCTACGAGCAGTACTTC. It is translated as CASSDRAGGTYEQYF.

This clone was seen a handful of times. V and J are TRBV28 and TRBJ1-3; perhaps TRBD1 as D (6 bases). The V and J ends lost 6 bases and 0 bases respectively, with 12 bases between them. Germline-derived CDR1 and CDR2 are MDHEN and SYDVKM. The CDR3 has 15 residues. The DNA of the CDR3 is TGTGCCAGCAGACAGGACAGTAACTCTGGAAACACCATATATTTT. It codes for CASRQDSNSGNTIYF. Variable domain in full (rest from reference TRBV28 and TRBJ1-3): DVKVTQSSRYLVKRTGEKVFLECVQDMDHENMFWYRQDPGLGLRLIYFSYDVKMKEKGDIPEGYSVSREKKERFSLILESASTNQTSMYLCASRQDSNSGNTIYFGEGSWLTVV.